The T cell receptor (beta chain) under discussion was sequenced for a study of long-term antiretroviral therapy in people with HIV. This was the immunoSEQ v3.0 assay at survey level. Sequencing had a target that covered 40,000-50,000 T-cell genomes per sample. Sequencing was performed with immunoSEQ multiplex PCR; in TCRdb, only in-frame clones are kept and a portion is missing. The sample shows more than 15,000 clones, 70% to 85% of them seen only once. All donors provided no fewer than one pre-ART and no fewer than two post-ART PBMC samples. This clonotype originated in a woman aged 45-59 years with HIV. The sample in question was unsorted PBMCs, obtained 1.5 years before starting antiretroviral therapy.

DNA for the CDR3: TGCGCCAGCAGCCCCTCCCCGGGGGGGACCGGGGAGCTGTTTTTT. The encoded protein is CASSPSPGGTGELFF. The chain couples TRBV5-1 to TRBJ2-2; TRBD2 aligns across 8 bases. This CDR3 is 15 amino acids long. Unmatched junction bases numbered 7, after V lost 4 bases and J lost 5 bases. The germline V gene encodes CDR1 SGHRS and CDR2 YFSETQ.